This T cell receptor (beta chain) is from a study of cytomegalovirus exposure and HLA in healthy donors. The wider study: Findings of an earlier analysis included 110 million or so unique TCR beta sequences from some 190 million T cells.

The PCR contained 60 Vbeta and 13 Jbeta primers. Clones were read by immunoSEQ multiplex PCR, and TCRdb kept only the in-frame ones, dropping some. The sample includes 200,000 to 300,000 clones, roughly 81% of them seen just once. This CDR3 contains 13 residues. J lost 7 bases, V lost 5 bases, and 4 bases had no gene match. CDR1 and CDR2 (germline): MNHNY, SVGAGI (reference sequence). The clonotype was recovered from a woman aged 40 to 50 in good health and CMV-seropositive. This chain uses TRBV6-6 with TRBJ1-4; 7 positions agree with TRBD1. The specimen was PBMCs. CDR3 nucleotides: TGTGCCAGCAGTCGGGACAGAAGTGAAAAACTGTTTTTT. It is translated as CASSRDRSEKLFF.